The entry that follows covers one T cell receptor beta chain sequence. Its antigen is currently unknown. The sample belongs to a study of cytomegalovirus exposure and HLA in healthy donors. Points from the study as a whole: As immune exposure information, only CMV serostatus was available. From TCR beta sequences, most subjects' HLA-A and HLA-B alleles were reportedly predicted accurately. Trimming of TCR beta V- and J-genes showed a link, identified in a later analysis, to a missense DCLRE1C variant.

Looked up from germline, CDR1 is SGDLS and CDR2 is YYNGEE. This CDR3 has 14 amino acids. V lost 2 bases, J lost 6 bases, and 11 bases lay in between. Primers included in the PCR were 60 Vbeta and 13 Jbeta primers. Methods used by the authors: Later, an analysis found 65 million to 85 million unique TCR beta chains, and 9.5 million to 12 million of these were shared. The repertoire was sequenced with immunoSEQ multiplex PCR; TCRdb's copy has only in-frame clones and lacks some. That table supplies the V and J calls and clone size; D and trimming were determined from the DNA. The sample shows approximately 140,000 clones, about four fifths of them seen only once.

The sequencing input was PBMCs. The clonotype was recovered from a middle-aged woman in good health and CMV-seropositive. This chain joins TRBV9 and TRBJ1-4; TRBD1 might be the D (6 bases). CDR3 sequence: CASSVTGSDEKLFF. In nucleotides, the CDR3 is TGTGCCAGCAGCGTTACAGGGTCCGATGAAAAACTGTTTTTT.